A selection of T cell receptor beta chains follows, all from one sample in a study of cytomegalovirus exposure and HLA in healthy donors. The table came from immunoSEQ multiplex PCR; TCRdb's copy has only in-frame clones and leaves some out. Of fewer than 300,000 clones listed, approximately 80% are singletons. What was sequenced was PBMCs. The receptors originated from a girl aged 2-15 years in good health and CMV-seronegative. The CDR3 runs from the conserved cysteine through the conserved F or W. A D gene is named only where the DNA matches it firmly. Rows give clone size only sometimes, using once, few, many, or a class for an expanded clone.

>-|TRBD2|TRBV28|TRBJ2-1
CASSQMGLAGGISYNEQFF
TGTGCCAGCAGTCAAATGGGACTAGCGGGGGGAATCTCCTACAATGAGCAGTTCTTC
>once|-|TRBV30|TRBJ1-2
CAWSILRRTAGNNYGYTF
TGTGCCTGGAGTATACTACGCCGGACTGCCGGAAATAACTATGGCTACACCTTC
>once|-|TRBV11-2|TRBJ1-2
CASSFRRDKTNYGYTF
TGTGCCAGCAGCTTCCGCCGGGACAAGACTAACTATGGCTACACCTTC
>-|TRBD2|TRBV9|TRBJ2-7
CASSVTSGSYEQYF
TGTGCCAGCAGCGTGACTAGCGGTAGCTACGAGCAGTACTTC
>-|-|TRBV5-5|TRBJ2-2
CASSWQGGTGELFF
TGTGCCAGCAGTTGGCAGGGAGGAACCGGGGAGCTGTTTTTT
>once|TRBD2|TRBV4-2|TRBJ2-7
CASSQVGLAGGDEQYF
TGTGCCAGCAGCCAAGTCGGACTAGCGGGGGGCGACGAGCAGTACTTC
>-|-|TRBV6-5|TRBJ2-2
CASSIHRARTGELFF
TGTGCCAGCAGTATCCACAGGGCTCGGACCGGGGAGCTGTTTTTT
>-|-|TRBV18|TRBJ2-5
CASSETQETQYF
TGTGCCAGCTCAGAGACTCAAGAGACCCAGTACTTC
>-|TRBD1|TRBV19|TRBJ1-5
CASSPQGAWGQPQHF
TGTGCCAGTAGTCCACAGGGGGCATGGGGTCAGCCCCAGCATTTT
>-|-|TRBV2|TRBJ1-1
CASSESGLTEAFF
TGTGCCAGCAGTGAATCAGGGTTAACTGAAGCTTTCTTT
>-|-|TRBV6-1|TRBJ1-1
CASIGGWGGRAEAFF
TGTGCCAGCATTGGGGGGTGGGGCGGAAGGGCTGAAGCTTTCTTT
>-|TRBD1|TRBV6-1|TRBJ1-4
CASSEGHSRGNEKLFF
TGTGCCAGCAGTGAGGGACACTCCAGGGGGAATGAAAAACTGTTTTTT
>-|TRBD1|TRBV13|TRBJ2-3
CASSSSTDRGSGDTQYF
TGTGCCAGCAGCTCATCGACAGACAGGGGGTCAGGGGATACGCAGTATTTT
>once|TRBD2|TRBV7-9|TRBJ2-1
CASSQTSGSIIEQFF
TGTGCCAGCAGCCAGACTAGCGGGAGTATAATTGAGCAGTTCTTC
>few|TRBD2|TRBV9|TRBJ2-1
CASSVSGSSVEQFF
TGTGCCAGCAGCGTCAGCGGGAGTTCAGTTGAGCAGTTCTTC
>once|TRBD1|TRBV5-1|TRBJ1-4
CASSWTGYGNEKLFF
TGCGCCAGCAGCTGGACAGGTTACGGTAATGAAAAACTGTTTTTT
>-|-|TRBV5-4|TRBJ2-3
CASSSKAGPTDTQYF
TGTGCCAGCAGCTCGAAAGCGGGCCCCACAGATACGCAGTATTTT
>-|TRBD1|TRBV11-2|TRBJ2-5
CASSKMGDSWAQYF
TGTGCCAGCAGTAAGATGGGGGACAGTTGGGCCCAGTACTTC
>few|TRBD2|TRBV7-9|TRBJ2-5
CASSETSGMETQYF
TGTGCCAGCAGCGAAACTAGCGGGATGGAGACCCAGTACTTC
>-|-|TRBV6-1|TRBJ2-5
CASSARGRNQETQYF
TGTGCCAGCAGTGCCAGGGGACGGAACCAAGAGACCCAGTACTTC
>-|TRBD2|TRBV7-3|TRBJ2-7
CASSLRGGQTYEQYF
TGTGCCAGCAGCTTAAGGGGGGGTCAGACCTACGAGCAGTACTTC
>-|TRBD2|TRBV6-6|TRBJ2-1
CASSGLAGGEQFF
TGTGCCAGCAGTGGACTAGCGGGAGGTGAGCAGTTCTTC